The 4 T cell receptor beta chains below all came from one sample that was sequenced in a study of blood T cell repertoires in COVID-19. Repertoires were generated with immunoSEQ multiplex PCR, while TCRdb's copy carries only in-frame clones and drops some. The data contain some 160,000 clones, roughly nine tenths of them singletons. Sequencing was done on a sample of peripheral blood. These receptors were obtained from a woman in her 70s with acute or convalescent COVID-19.

The V call is TRBV7-2, the J call TRBJ2-1, with 12 bases aligning to TRBD2. With 1 base clipped from V and 7 bases from J, the junction kept 11 bases outside the gene matches. The V gene's germline CDR1 is SGHTA and CDR2 FQGNSA. The CDR3 consists of 18 residues. DNA of the CDR3: TGTGCCAGCAGCTTAGTTCCTAGCGGGGGGGTATCTCATAATGAGCAGTTCTTC. This codes for CASSLVPSGGVSHNEQFF.

This chain links TRBV10-3 with TRBJ2-7; TRBD1 agrees at 8 bases. Germline values: CDR1 ENHRY, CDR2 SYGVKD. The CDR3 sequence is 13 residues long. V trimming: 2 bases; J trimming: 3 bases; junction bases outside the gene matches: 0. CDR3 protein: CAISEGQGYEQYF. The CDR3 DNA is TGTGCCATCAGTGAGGGACAGGGCTACGAGCAGTACTTC.

The chain links TRBV18 to TRBJ2-2; 11 bases agree with TRBD2. Germline CDR1 is KGHSH and CDR2 is LQKENI. V was clipped by 3 bases and J by 2 bases; unmatched bases: 8. The length of the CDR3 is 18 residues. CDR3 sequence: CASSPRTLAGGNTGELFF. For the CDR3, the DNA is TGTGCCAGCTCACCGCGAACTCTAGCGGGAGGTAACACCGGGGAGCTGTTTTTT.

The chain links TRBV5-6 to TRBJ1-2; weak D call: TRBD1 (5 bases). The CDR3 consists of 14 residues. V dropped 2 bases and J dropped 0 bases, with 8 bases sitting between them. The germline V gene encodes CDR1 SGHDT and CDR2 YYEEEE. CDR3 DNA: TGTGCCAGCAGCTTTGTCAGGGCTAACTATGGCTACACCTTC. Its translation: CASSFVRANYGYTF. Together with reference TRBV5-6 and TRBJ1-2, the CDR3 gives the full variable domain: DAGVTQSPTHLIKTRGQQVTLRCSPKSGHDTVSWYQQALGQGPQFIFQYYEEEERQRGNFPDRFSGHQFPNYSSELNVNALLLGDSALYLCASSFVRANYGYTFGSGTRLTVV.